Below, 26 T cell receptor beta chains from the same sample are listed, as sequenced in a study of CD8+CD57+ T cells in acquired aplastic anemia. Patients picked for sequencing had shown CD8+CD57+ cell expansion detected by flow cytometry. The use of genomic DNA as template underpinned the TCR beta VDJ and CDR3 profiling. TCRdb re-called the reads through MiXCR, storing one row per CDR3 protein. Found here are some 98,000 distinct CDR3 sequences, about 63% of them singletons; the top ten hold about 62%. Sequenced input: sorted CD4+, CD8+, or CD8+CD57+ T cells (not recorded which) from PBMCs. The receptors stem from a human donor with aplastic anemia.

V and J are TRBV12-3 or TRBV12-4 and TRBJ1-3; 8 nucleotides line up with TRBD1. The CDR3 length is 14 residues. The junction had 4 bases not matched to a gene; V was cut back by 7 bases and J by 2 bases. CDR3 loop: CASKLTGAGNTIYF. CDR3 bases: TGTGCCAGCAAGCTGACAGGGGCTGGAAACACCATATATTTT.

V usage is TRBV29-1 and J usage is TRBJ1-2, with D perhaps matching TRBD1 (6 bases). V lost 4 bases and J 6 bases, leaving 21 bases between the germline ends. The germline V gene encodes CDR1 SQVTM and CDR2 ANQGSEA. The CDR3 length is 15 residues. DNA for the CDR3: TGCAGCGTTGGGCCGCGCGCAGGGGCGGGGGATGGCTACACCTTC. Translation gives CSVGPRAGAGDGYTF.

The CDR3 coding sequence is TGTGCCACCAGCAGGGGACAGGGGGAAGGAGGAACTGAAGCTTTCTTT. The encoded protein is CATSRGQGEGGTEAFF. This chain links TRBV15 with TRBJ1-1; 11 positions match TRBD1. The CDR3 is 16 residues long. The V gene end was trimmed by 3 bases and the J gene end by 5 bases; junction bases not matched to a gene: 8. The germline V gene has CDR1 LNHNV and CDR2 YYDKDF (reference sequence).

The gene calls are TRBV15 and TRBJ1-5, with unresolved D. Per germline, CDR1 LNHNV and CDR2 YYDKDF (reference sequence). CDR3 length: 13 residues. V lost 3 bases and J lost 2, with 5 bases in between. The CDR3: CATSSMGNQPQHF. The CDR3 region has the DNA TGTGCCACCAGCAGTATGGGCAATCAGCCCCAGCATTTT.

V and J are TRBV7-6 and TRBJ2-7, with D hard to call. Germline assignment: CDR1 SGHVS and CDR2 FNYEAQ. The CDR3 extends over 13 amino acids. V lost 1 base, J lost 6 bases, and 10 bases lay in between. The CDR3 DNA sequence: TGTGCCAGCAGCTTAGGTCAGACAAGCGAGCAGTACTTC. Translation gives CASSLGQTSEQYF.

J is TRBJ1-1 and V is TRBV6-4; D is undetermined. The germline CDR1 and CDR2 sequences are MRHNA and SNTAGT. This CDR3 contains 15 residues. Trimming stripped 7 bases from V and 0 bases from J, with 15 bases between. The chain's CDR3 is CASKREDGMNTEAFF. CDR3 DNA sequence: TGTGCCAGCAAACGGGAGGACGGTATGAACACTGAAGCTTTCTTT.

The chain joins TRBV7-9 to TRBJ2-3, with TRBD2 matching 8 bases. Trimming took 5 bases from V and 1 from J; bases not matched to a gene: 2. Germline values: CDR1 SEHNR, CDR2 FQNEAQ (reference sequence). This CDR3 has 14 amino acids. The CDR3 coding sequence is TGTGCCAGCAGCGTTAGCGGGGGCACAGATACGCAGTATTTT. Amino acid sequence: CASSVSGGTDTQYF.

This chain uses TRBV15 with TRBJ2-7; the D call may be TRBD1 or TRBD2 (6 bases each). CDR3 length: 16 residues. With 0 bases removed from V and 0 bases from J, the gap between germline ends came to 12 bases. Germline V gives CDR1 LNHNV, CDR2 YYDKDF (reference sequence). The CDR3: CATSRDRGTTSYEQYF. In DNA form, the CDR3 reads TGTGCCACCAGCAGAGACCGGGGGACAACCTCCTACGAGCAGTACTTC.

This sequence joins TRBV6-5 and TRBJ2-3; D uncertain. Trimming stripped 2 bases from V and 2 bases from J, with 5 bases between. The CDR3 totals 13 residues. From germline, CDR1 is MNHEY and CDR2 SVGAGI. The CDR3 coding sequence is TGTGCCAGCAGTTACACTTTCACAGATACGCAGTATTTT. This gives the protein CASSYTFTDTQYF.

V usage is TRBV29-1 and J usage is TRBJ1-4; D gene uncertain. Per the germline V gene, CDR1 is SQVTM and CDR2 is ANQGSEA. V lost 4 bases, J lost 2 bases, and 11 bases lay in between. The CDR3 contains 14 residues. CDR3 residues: CSVAGQSTNEKLFF. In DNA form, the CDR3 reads TGCAGCGTTGCCGGGCAGTCGACTAATGAAAAACTGTTTTTT.

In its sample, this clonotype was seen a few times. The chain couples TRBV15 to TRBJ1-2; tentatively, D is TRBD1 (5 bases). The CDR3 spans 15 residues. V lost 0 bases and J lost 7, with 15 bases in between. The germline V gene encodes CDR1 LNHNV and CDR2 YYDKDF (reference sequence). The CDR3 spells CATSRDRAGRPGYTF. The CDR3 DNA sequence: TGTGCCACCAGCAGAGATCGGGCAGGGCGACCTGGCTACACCTTC.

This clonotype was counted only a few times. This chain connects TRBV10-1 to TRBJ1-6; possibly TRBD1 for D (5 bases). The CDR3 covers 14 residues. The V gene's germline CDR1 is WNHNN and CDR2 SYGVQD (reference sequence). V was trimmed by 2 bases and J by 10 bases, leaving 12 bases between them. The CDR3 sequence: CASSEAGTGSPLHF. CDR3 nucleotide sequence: TGCGCCAGCAGTGAGGCAGGGACCGGATCACCCCTCCACTTT.

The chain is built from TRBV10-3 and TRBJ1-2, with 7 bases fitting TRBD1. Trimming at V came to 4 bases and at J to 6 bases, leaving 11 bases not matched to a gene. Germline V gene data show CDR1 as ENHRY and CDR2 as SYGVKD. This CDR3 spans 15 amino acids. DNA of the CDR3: TGTGCCATCAGTGCCGACAGGGTCGGTATTAATGGCTACACCTTC. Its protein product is CAISADRVGINGYTF.

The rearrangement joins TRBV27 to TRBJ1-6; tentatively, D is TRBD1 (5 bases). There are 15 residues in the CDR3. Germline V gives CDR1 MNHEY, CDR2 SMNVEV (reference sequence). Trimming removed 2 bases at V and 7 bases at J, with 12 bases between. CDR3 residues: CASSLMWTPNSPLHF. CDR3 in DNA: TGTGCCAGCAGTTTAATGTGGACACCGAATTCACCCCTCCACTTT.

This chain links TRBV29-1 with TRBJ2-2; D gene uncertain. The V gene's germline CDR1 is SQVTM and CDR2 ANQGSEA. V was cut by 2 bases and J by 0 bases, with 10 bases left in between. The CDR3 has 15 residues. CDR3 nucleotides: TGCAGCGTTGAATCTCGCCAACCGAACACCGGGGAGCTGTTTTTT. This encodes CSVESRQPNTGELFF.

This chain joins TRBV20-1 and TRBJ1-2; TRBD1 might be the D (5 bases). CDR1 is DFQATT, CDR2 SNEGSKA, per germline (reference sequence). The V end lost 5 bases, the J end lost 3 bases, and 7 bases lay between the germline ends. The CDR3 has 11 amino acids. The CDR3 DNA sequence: TGCAGTGCTGTGACAGACTATGGCTACACCTTC. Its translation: CSAVTDYGYTF.

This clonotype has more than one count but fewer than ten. CDR3 sequence: CASGDNLGETQYF. CDR3 bases: TGTGCCAGCGGGGACAACCTCGGGGAGACCCAGTACTTC. This chain uses TRBV7-8 with TRBJ2-5; D might be TRBD1 (6 bases). Trimming removed 8 bases from V and 5 bases from J, with 15 bases in between. CDR1 SGHVS and CDR2 FQNEAQ come from the germline V gene. The CDR3 covers 13 residues.

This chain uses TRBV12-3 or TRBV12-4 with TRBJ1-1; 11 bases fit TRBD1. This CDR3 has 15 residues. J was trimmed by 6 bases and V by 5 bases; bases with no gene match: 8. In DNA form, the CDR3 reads TGTGCCAGCAGTCCAGGACAGGGGGCGTCGCCTGAAGCTTTCTTT. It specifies CASSPGQGASPEAFF.

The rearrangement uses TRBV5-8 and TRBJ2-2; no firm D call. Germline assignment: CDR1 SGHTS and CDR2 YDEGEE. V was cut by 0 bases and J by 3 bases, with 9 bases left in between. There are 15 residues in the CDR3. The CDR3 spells CASSLVLGHTGELFF. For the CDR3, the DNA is TGTGCCAGCAGCTTGGTGCTAGGCCACACCGGGGAGCTGTTTTTT.

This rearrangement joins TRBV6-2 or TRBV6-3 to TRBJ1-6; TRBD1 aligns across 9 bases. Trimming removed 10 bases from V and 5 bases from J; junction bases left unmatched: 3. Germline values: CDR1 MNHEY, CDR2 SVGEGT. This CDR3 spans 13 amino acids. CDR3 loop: CATDRGNNSPLHF. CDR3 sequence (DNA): TGTGCCACCGACAGGGGGAATAATTCACCCCTCCACTTT.

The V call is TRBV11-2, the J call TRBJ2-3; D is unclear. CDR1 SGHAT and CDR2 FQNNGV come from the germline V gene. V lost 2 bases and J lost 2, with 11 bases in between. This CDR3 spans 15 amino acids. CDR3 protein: CASSLRPMFTDTQYF. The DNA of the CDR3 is TGTGCCAGCAGCTTAAGGCCAATGTTCACAGATACGCAGTATTTT.

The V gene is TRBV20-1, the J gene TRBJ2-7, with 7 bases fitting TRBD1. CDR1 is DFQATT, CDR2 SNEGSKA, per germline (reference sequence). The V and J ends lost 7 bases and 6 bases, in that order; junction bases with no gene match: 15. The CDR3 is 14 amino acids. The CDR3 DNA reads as TGCAGTGTTTCGAGCCAGGGGGTAAACGGCGAGCAGTACTTC. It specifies CSVSSQGVNGEQYF.

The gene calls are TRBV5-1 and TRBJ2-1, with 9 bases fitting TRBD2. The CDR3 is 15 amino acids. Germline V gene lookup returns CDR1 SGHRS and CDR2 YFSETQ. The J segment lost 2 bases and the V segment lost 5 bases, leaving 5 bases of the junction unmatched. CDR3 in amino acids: CASSGAGGTYNEQFF. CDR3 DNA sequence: TGCGCCAGCAGTGGAGCGGGGGGAACCTACAATGAGCAGTTCTTC.

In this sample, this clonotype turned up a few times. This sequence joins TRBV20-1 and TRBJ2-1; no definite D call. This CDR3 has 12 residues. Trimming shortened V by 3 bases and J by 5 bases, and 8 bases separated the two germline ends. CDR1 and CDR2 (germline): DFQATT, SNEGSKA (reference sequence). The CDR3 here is CSARGSNNEQFF. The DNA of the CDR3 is TGCAGTGCTAGGGGATCCAACAATGAGCAGTTCTTC.

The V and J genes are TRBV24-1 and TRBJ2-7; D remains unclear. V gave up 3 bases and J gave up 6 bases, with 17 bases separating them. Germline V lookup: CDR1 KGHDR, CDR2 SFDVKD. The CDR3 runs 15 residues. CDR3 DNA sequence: TGTGCCACCAGTGATGCCGGCGCGACCGGGCGCGAGCAGTACTTC. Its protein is CATSDAGATGREQYF.

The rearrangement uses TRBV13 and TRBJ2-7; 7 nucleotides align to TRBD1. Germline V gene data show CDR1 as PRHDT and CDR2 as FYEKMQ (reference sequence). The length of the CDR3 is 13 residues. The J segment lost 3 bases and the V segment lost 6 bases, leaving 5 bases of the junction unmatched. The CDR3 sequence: CASSPGTVYEQYF. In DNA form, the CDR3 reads TGTGCCAGCAGTCCAGGGACAGTCTACGAGCAGTACTTC.